This note documents a single T cell receptor beta chain sequence. No antigen is known for it. The sample originates from a study of identical twins. Study-level points and caveats: Low generation-probability sequences were in excess among twin-shared out-of-frame alpha sequences.

TCRdb re-derived calls from the 5' RACE reads in MiXCR, one entry per CDR3 protein. Of approximately 500,000 distinct CDR3 sequences detected, over 12% appear once; the ten largest clones hold 0.44%. The CDR3 runs 15 residues. V lost 1 base and J 4 bases, leaving 13 bases between the germline ends. Germline CDR1 reads LNHNV; CDR2 reads YYDKDF (reference sequence). The sample was also reused in another study, on yellow fever vaccine responses in identical twins.

The source of this sequence is a woman younger than 30 in good health. The chain carries TRBV15 and TRBJ1-1; D gene ambiguous. Sequenced sample: CD4+ T cells sorted from blood. The CDR3 DNA reads as TGTGCCACCAGCAGAGTGGCCCCGGTGGGCACTGAAGCTTTCTTT. This codes for CATSRVAPVGTEAFF.